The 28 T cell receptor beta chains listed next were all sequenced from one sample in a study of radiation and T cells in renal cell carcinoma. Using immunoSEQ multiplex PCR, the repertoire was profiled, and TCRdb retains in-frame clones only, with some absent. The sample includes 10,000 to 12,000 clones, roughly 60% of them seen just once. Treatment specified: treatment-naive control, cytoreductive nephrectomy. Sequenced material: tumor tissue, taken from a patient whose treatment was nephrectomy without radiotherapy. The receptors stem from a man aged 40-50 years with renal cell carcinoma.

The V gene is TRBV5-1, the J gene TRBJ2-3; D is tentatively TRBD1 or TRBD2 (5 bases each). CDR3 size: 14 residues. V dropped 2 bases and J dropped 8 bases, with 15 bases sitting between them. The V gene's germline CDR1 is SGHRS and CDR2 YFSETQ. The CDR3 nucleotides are TGCGCCAGCAGCTTTGGGACGTATCAGGGTACGCAGTATTTT. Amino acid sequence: CASSFGTYQGTQYF.

CDR3 sequence reads: CASSSWDSRNTGELFF. Here the CDR3 DNA reads TGTGCCAGCAGTTCCTGGGACAGCCGGAACACCGGGGAGCTGTTTTTT. The rearrangement uses TRBV28 and TRBJ2-2, with TRBD1 matching 7 bases. CDR3 length equals 16 residues. V lost 4 bases, J lost 1 base, and 6 bases stayed unmatched. The V gene's germline CDR1 is MDHEN and CDR2 SYDVKM.

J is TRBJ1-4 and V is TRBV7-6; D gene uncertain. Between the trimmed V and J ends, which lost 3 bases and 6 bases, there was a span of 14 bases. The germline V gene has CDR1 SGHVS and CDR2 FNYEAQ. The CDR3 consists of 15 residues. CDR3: CASSFTDLGDEKLFF. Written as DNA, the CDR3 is TGTGCCAGCAGCTTTACAGACTTGGGTGATGAAAAACTGTTTTTT.

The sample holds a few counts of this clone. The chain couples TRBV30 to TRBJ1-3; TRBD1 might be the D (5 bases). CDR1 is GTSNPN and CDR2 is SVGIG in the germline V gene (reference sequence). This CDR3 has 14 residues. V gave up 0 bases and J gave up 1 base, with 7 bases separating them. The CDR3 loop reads CAWSVGESGNTIYF. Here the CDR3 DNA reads TGTGCCTGGAGTGTAGGGGAATCTGGAAACACCATATATTTT.

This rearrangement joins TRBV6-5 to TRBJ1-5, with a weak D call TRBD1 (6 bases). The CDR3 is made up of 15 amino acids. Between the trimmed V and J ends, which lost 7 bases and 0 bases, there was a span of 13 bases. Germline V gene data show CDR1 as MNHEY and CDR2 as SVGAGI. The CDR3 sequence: CASTQDRYSNQPQHF. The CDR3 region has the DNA TGTGCCAGCACCCAGGACAGATATAGCAATCAGCCCCAGCATTTT.

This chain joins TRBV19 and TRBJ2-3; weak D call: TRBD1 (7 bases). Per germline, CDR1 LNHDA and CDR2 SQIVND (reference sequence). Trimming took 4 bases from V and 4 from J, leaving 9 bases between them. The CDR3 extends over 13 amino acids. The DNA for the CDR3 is TGTGCCAGTAGTACAGGGGGGTCAGATACGCAGTATTTT. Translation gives CASSTGGSDTQYF.

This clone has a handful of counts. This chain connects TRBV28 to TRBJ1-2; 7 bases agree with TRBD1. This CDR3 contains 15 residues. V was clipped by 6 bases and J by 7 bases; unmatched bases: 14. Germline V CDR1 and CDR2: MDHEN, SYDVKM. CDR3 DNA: TGTGCCAGCAGCCCAGGGGGGGCAGGGGGTGGTGGCTACACCTTC. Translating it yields CASSPGGAGGGGYTF.

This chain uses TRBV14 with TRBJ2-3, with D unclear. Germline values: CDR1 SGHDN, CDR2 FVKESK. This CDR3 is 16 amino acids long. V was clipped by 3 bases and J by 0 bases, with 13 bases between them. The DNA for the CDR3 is TGTGCCAGCAGCCAGTTCGCCATCTCTAGCACAGATACGCAGTATTTT. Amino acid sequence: CASSQFAISSTDTQYF.

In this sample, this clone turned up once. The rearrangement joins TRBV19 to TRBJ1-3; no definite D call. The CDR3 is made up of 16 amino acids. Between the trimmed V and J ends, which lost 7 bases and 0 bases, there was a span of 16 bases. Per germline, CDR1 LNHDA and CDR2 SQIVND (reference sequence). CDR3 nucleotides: TGTGCCAGTACCCTGGACGGACTCAGCTCTGGAAACACCATATATTTT. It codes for CASTLDGLSSGNTIYF.

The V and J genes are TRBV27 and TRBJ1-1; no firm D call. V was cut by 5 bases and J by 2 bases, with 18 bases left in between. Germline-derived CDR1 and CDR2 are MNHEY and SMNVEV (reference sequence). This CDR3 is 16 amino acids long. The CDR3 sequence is CASSPFKIGPNTEAFF. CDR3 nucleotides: TGTGCCAGCAGTCCCTTCAAGATCGGCCCTAACACTGAAGCTTTCTTT.

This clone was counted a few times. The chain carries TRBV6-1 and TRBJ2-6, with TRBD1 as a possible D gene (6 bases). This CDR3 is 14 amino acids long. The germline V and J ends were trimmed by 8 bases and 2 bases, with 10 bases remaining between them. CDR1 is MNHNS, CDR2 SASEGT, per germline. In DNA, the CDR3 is TGTGCCAGCTTAAACAGGGCTGGGGCCAACGTCCTGACTTTC. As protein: CASLNRAGANVLTF.

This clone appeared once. DNA of the CDR3: TGTGCCAGCAGTGTAACTTTGCAGGGTGAAGCTTTCTTT. This encodes CASSVTLQGEAFF. This chain links TRBV6-4 with TRBJ1-1, with D perhaps TRBD1 (5 bases). The CDR3 is 13 amino acids. The germline CDR1 and CDR2 sequences are MRHNA and SNTAGT. V was cut by 4 bases and J by 7 bases, with 13 bases left in between.

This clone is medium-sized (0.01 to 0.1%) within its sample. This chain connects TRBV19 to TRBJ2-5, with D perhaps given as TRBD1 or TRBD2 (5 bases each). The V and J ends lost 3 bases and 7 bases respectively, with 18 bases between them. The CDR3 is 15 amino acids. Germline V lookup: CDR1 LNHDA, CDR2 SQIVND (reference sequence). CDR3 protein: CASSIDSGPRRTQYF. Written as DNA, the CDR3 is TGTGCCAGTAGTATCGATTCGGGGCCAAGGAGGACCCAGTACTTC. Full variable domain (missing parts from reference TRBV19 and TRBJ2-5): DGGITQSPKYLFRKEGQNVTLSCEQNLNHDAMYWYRQDPGQGLRLIYYSQIVNDFQKGDIAEGYSVSREKKESFPLTVTSAQKNPTAFYLCASSIDSGPRRTQYFGPGTRLLVL.

CDR3 nucleotides: TGTGCCAGCAGCTCCGGGATGAGTGGTGAAGCTTTCTTT. It translates to CASSSGMSGEAFF. The chain is built from TRBV6-5 and TRBJ1-1; D is undetermined. Germline CDR1 and CDR2: MNHEY and SVGAGI. This CDR3 region has 13 residues. The V gene lost 6 bases and the J gene lost 7 bases, with 15 bases spanning the gap.

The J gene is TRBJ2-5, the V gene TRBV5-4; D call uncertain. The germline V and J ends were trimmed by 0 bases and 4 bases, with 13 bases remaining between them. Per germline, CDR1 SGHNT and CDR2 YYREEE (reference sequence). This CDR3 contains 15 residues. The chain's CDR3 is CASSLGPASAETQYF. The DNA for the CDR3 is TGTGCCAGCAGCTTGGGGCCAGCCTCCGCAGAGACCCAGTACTTC.

CDR3 loop: CASSSGGGQTEKLFF. CDR3 DNA sequence: TGCGCCAGCAGCTCTGGAGGGGGACAAACTGAAAAACTGTTTTTT. The chain uses TRBV5-1 and TRBJ1-4, with a tentative D call TRBD1 (6 bases). CDR3 length: 15 amino acids. Germline-derived CDR1 and CDR2 are SGHRS and YFSETQ. Trimming left V 3 bases short and J 7 bases short, with 16 bases between.

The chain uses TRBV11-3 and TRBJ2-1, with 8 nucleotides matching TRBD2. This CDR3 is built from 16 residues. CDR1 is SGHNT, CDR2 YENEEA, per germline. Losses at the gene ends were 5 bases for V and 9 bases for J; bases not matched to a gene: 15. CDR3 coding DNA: TGTGCCAGCAGCCCTCGACAGACGGGAGGGTCGAGTGAGCAGTTCTTC. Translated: CASSPRQTGGSSEQFF.

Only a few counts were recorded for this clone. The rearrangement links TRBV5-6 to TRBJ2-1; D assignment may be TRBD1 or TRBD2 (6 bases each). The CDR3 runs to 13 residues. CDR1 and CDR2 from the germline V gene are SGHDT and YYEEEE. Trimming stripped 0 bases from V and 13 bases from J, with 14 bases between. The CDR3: CASSLDRGLGQFF. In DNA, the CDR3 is TGTGCCAGCAGCTTGGATCGGGGGCTGGGACAGTTCTTC.

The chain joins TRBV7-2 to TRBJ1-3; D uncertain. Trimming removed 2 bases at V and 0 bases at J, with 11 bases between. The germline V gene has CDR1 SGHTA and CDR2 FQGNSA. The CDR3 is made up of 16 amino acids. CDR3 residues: CASSLLRQDSGNTIYF. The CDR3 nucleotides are TGTGCCAGCAGCTTACTCAGGCAGGACTCTGGAAACACCATATATTTT.

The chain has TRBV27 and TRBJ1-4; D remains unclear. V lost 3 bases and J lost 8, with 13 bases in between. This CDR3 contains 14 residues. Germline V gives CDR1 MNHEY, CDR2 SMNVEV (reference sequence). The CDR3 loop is CASSFTGPREKLFF. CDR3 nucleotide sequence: TGTGCCAGCAGTTTCACCGGGCCCCGAGAAAAACTGTTTTTT.

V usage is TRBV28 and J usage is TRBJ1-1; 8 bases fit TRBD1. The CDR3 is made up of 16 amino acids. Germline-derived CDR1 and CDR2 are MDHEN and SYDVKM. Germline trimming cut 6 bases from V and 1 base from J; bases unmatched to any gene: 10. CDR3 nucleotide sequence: TGTGCCAGCAGGTACACAGGGGGTCGCGGGAACACTGAAGCTTTCTTT. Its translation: CASRYTGGRGNTEAFF.

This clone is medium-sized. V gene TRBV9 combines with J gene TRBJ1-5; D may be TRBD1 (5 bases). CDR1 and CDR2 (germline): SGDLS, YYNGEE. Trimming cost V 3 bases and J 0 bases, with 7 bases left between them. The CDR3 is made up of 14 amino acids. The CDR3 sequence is CASSGGYSNQPQHF. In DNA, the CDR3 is TGTGCCAGCAGCGGGGGGTATAGCAATCAGCCCCAGCATTTT. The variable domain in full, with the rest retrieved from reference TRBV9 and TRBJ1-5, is DSGVTQTPKHLITATGQRVTLRCSPRSGDLSVYWYQQSLDQGLQFLIQYYNGEERAKGNILERFSAQQFPDLHSELNLSSLELGDSALYFCASSGGYSNQPQHFGDGTRLSIL.

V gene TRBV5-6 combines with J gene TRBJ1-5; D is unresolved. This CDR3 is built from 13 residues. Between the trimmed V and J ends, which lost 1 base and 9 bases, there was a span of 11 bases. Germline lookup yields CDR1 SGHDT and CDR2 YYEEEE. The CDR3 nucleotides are TGTGCCAGCAGCTTGACCGGGGAAAGGCCCCAGCATTTT. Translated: CASSLTGERPQHF. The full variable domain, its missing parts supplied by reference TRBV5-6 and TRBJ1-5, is DAGVTQSPTHLIKTRGQQVTLRCSPKSGHDTVSWYQQALGQGPQFIFQYYEEEERQRGNFPDRFSGHQFPNYSSELNVNALLLGDSALYLCASSLTGERPQHFGDGTRLSIL.

CDR3 DNA: TGTGCCAGTATTGGGGTCACAGATACGCAGTATTTT. Amino acids: CASIGVTDTQYF. This rearrangement joins TRBV19 to TRBJ2-3; unclear D gene. Germline loops: CDR1 LNHDA, CDR2 SQIVND (reference sequence). The CDR3 is made up of 12 amino acids. V was shortened by 7 bases and J by 2 bases, with 7 bases between the two germline ends.

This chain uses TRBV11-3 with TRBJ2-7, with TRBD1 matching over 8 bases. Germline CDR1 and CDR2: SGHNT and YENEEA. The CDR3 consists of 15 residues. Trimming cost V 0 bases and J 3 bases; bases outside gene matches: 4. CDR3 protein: CASSLDLGQGYEQYF. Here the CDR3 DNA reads TGTGCCAGCAGCTTAGATCTCGGACAGGGCTACGAGCAGTACTTC.

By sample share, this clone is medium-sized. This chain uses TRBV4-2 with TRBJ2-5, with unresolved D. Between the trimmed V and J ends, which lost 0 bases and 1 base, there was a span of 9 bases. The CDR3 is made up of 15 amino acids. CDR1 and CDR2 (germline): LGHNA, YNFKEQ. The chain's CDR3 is CASSQDYGPQETQYF. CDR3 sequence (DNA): TGTGCCAGCAGCCAAGATTACGGACCCCAAGAGACCCAGTACTTC.

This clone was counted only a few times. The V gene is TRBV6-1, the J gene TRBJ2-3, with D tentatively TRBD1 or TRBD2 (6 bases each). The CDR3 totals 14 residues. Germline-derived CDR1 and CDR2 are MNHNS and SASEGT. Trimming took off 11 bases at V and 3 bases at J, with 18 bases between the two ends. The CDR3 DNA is TGTGCCTCCCGGAGGGGGGCCGGAACAGATACGCAGTATTTT. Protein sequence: CASRRGAGTDTQYF.

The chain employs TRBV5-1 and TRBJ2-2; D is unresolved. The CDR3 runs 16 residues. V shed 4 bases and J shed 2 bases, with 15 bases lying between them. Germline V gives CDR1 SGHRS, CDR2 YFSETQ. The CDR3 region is CASSPRRVGNTGELFF. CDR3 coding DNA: TGCGCCAGCAGCCCCAGAAGGGTTGGCAACACCGGGGAGCTGTTTTTT.